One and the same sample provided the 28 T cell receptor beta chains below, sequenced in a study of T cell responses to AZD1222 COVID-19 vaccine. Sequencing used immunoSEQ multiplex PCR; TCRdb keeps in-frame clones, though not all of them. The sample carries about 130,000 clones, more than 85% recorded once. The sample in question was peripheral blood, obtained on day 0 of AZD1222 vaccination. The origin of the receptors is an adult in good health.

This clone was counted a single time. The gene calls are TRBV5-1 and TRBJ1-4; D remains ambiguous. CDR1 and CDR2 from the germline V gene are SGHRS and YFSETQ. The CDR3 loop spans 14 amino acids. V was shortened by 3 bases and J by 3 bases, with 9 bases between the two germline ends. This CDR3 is CASSSTPPNEKLFF. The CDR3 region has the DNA TGCGCCAGCAGCTCGACACCACCTAATGAAAAACTGTTTTTT.

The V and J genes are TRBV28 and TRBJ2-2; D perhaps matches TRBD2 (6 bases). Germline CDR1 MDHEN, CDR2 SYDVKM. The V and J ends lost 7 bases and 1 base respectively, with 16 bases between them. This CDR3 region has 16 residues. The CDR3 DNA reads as TGTGCCAGCACCGACGGTAGCGGCAAGAACACCGGGGAGCTGTTTTTT. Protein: CASTDGSGKNTGELFF.

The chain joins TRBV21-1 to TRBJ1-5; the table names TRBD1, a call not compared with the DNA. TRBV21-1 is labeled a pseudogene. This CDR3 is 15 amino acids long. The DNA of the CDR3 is TGTGCCAGCACCTGCGGCAGGGGAGGCAATCAGCCCCAGCATTTT. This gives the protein CASTCGRGGNQPQHF.

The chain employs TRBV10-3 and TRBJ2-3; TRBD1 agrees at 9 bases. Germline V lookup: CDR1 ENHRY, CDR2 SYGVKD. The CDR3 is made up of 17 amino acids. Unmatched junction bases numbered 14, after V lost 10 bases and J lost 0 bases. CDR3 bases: TGTGCCACTGAACCGGGACAGGGCGCATCTAGCACAGATACGCAGTATTTT. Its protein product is CATEPGQGASSTDTQYF.

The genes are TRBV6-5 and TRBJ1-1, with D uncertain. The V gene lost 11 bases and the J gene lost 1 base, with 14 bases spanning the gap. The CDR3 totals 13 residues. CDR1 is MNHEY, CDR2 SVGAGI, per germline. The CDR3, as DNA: TGTGCCGCCCCACGGCTGGGGAACACTGAAGCTTTCTTT. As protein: CAAPRLGNTEAFF.

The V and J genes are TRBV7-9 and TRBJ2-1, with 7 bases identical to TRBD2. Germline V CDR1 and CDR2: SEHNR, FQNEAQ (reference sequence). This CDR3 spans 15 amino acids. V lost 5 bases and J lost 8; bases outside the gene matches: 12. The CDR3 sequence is CASSPGGPPSDEQFF. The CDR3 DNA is TGTGCCAGCAGCCCGGGGGGACCCCCCAGTGATGAGCAGTTCTTC.

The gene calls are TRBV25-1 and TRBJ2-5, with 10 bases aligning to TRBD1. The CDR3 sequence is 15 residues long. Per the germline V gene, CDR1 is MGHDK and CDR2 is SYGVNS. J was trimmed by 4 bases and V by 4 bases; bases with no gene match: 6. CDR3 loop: CASSARQGAGETQYF. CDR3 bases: TGTGCCAGCAGTGCAAGACAGGGGGCCGGAGAGACCCAGTACTTC. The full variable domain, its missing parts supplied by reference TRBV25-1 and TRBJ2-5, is EADIYQTPRYLVIGTGKKITLECSQTMGHDKMYWYQQDPGMELHLIHYSYGVNSTEKGDLSSESTVSRIRTEHFPLTLESARPSHTSQYLCASSARQGAGETQYFGPGTRLLVL.

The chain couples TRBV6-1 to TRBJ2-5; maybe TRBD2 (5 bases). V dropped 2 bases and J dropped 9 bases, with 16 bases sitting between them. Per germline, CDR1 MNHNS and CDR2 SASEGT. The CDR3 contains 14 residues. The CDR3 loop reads CASSENPGVGAQYF. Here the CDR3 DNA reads TGTGCCAGCAGTGAAAACCCTGGGGTCGGGGCCCAGTACTTC.

The CDR3 DNA reads TGTGCCAGCACAAAGGTCAGGGGTGGTAATTCACCCCTCCACTTT. This encodes CASTKVRGGNSPLHF. The chain recombines TRBV28 with TRBJ1-6; a possible D gene is TRBD1 (6 bases). The ends were cut back, 7 bases at V and 6 bases at J, with 16 bases in the middle. The CDR3 is made up of 15 amino acids. Per germline, CDR1 MDHEN and CDR2 SYDVKM.

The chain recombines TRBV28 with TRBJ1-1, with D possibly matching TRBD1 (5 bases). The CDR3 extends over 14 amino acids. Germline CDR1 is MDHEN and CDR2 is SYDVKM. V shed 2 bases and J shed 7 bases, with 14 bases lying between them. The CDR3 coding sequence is TGTGCCAGCAGTTTAGTTAGTGGGAGGGGTGAAGCTTTCTTT. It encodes CASSLVSGRGEAFF.

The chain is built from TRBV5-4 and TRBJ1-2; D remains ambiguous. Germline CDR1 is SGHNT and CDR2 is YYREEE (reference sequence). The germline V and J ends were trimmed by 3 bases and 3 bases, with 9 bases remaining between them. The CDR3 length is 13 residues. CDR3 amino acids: CASSSNGDYGYTF. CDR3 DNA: TGTGCCAGCAGCTCCAACGGCGACTATGGCTACACCTTC.

In DNA form, the CDR3 reads TGCGCCAGCAGCTTAGACAGGGGCGACGGGGAGCTGTTTTTT. It specifies CASSLDRGDGELFF. The chain has TRBV5-1 and TRBJ2-2, with 8 bases aligning to TRBD1. J was trimmed by 7 bases and V by 2 bases; bases with no gene match: 4. Germline CDR1 is SGHRS and CDR2 is YFSETQ. This CDR3 has 14 residues.

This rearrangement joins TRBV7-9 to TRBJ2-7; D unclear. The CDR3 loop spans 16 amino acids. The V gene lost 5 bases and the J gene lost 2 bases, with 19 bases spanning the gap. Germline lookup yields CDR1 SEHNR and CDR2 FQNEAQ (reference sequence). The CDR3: CASSRSPLYGTYEQYF. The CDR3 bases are TGTGCCAGCAGCCGCTCCCCCCTCTACGGCACCTACGAGCAGTACTTC. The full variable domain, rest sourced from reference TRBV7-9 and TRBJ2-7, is DTGVSQNPRHKITKRGQNVTFRCDPISEHNRLYWYRQTLGQGPEFLTYFQNEAQLEKSRLLSDRFSAERPKGSFSTLEIQRTEQGDSAMYLCASSRSPLYGTYEQYFGPGTRLTVT.

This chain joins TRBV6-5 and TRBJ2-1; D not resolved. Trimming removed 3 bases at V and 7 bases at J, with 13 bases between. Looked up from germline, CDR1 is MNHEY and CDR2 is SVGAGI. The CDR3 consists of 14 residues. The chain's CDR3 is CASSYRDGRNEQFF. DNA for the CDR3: TGTGCCAGCAGTTATCGAGACGGCAGGAATGAGCAGTTCTTC.

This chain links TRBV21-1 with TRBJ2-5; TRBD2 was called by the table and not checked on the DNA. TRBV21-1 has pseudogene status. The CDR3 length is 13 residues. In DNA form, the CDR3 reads TGTGCCAGCAGGGCAGCGGGAGAGGAGACCCAGTACTTC. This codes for CASRAAGEETQYF.

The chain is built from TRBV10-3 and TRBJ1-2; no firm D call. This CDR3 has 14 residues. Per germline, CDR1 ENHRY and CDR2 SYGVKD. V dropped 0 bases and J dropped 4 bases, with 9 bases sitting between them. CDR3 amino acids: CAISESGKVYGYTF. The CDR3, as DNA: TGTGCCATCAGTGAGTCAGGCAAGGTCTATGGCTACACCTTC.

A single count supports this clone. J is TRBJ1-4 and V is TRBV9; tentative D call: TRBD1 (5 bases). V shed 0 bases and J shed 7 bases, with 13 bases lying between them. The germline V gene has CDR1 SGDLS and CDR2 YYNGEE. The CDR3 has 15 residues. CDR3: CASSVGAGFFEKLFF. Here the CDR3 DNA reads TGTGCCAGCAGCGTAGGGGCAGGGTTTTTTGAAAAACTGTTTTTT.

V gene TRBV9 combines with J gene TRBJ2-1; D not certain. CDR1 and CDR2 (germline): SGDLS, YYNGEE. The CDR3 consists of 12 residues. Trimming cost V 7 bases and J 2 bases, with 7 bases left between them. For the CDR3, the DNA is TGTGCCAGCGGGAAGACCTACAATGAGCAGTTCTTC. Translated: CASGKTYNEQFF.

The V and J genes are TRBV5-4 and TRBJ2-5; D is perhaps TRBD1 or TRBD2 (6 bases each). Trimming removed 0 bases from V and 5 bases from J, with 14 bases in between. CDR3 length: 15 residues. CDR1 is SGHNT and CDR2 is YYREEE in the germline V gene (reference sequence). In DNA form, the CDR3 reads TGTGCCAGCAGCTTGGTAGGGGGGAAGGGGGAGACCCAGTACTTC. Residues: CASSLVGGKGETQYF.

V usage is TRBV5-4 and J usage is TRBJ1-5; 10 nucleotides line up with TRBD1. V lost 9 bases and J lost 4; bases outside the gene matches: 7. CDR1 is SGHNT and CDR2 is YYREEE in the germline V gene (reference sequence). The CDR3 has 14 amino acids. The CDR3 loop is CATSRQGANQPQHF. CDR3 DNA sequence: TGTGCCACCAGTAGACAGGGGGCAAATCAGCCCCAGCATTTT.

In DNA, the CDR3 is TGTGCCAGCACCGACCAGGGACAGGGGTACTACGAGCAGTACTTC. It codes for CASTDQGQGYYEQYF. The J gene is TRBJ2-7, the V gene TRBV2; 10 bases map to TRBD1. The CDR3 covers 15 residues. Germline-derived CDR1 and CDR2 are SNHLY and FYNNEI. Trimming took 7 bases from V and 3 from J; bases not matched to a gene: 9.

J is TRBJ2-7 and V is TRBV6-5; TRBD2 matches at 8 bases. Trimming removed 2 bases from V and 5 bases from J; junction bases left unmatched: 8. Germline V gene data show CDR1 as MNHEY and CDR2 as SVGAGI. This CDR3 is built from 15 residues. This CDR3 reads CASSYGGRSTDEQYF. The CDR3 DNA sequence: TGTGCCAGCAGTTACGGCGGGAGGTCCACAGACGAGCAGTACTTC.

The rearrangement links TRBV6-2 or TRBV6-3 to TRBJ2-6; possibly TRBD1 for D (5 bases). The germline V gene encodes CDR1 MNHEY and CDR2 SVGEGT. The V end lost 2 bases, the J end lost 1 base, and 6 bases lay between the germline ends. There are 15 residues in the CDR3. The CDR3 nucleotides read TGTGCCAGCAGTTACCAGGGATCTGGGGCCAACGTCCTGACTTTC. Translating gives CASSYQGSGANVLTF.

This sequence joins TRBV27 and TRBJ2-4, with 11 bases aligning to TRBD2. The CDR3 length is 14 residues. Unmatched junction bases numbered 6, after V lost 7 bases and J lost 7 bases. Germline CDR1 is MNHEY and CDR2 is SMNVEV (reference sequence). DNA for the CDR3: TGTGCCAGCACTCCCGCTAGCGGGAGGAACATTCAGTACTTC. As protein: CASTPASGRNIQYF.

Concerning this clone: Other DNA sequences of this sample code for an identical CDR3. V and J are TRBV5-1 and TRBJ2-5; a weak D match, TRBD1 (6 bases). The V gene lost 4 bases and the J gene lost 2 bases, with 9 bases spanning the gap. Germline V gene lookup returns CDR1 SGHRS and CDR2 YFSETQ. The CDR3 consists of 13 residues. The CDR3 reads CASSLGTQETQYF. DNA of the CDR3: TGCGCCAGCAGCCTTGGGACACAAGAGACCCAGTACTTC.

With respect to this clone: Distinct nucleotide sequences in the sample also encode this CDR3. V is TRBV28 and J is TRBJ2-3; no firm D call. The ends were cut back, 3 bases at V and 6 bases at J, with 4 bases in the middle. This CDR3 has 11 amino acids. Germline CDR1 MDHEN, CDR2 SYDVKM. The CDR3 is CASSLRDTQYF. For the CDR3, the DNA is TGTGCCAGCAGTTTGCGGGATACGCAGTATTTT.

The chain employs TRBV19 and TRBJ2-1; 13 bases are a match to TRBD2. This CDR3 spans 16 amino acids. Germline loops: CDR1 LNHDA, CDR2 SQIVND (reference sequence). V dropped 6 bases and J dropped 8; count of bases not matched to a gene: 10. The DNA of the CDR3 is TGTGCCAGTAGCCCTAGGACTAGCGGGAGAGGAGATGAGCAGTTCTTC. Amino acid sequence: CASSPRTSGRGDEQFF.

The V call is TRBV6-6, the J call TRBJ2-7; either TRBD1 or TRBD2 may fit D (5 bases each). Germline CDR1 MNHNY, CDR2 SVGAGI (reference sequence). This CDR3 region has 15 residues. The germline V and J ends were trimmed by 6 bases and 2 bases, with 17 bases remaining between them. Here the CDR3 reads CASRPGTGRAYEQYF. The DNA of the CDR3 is TGTGCCAGCAGACCTGGTACGGGACGAGCCTACGAGCAGTACTTC.